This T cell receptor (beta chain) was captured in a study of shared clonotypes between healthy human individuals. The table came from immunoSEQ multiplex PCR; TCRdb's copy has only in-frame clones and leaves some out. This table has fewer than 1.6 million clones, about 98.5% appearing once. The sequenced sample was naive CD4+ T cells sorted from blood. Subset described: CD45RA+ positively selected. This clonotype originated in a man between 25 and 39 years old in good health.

DNA of the CDR3: TGTGCCAGCAGATCCCCGGGACAGAAAGCCGAGCAGTACTTC. Amino acid sequence: CASRSPGQKAEQYF. V usage is TRBV6-5 and J usage is TRBJ2-7, with TRBD1 identical over 7 bases. Germline values: CDR1 MNHEY, CDR2 SVGAGI. The CDR3 covers 14 residues. The V gene end was trimmed by 6 bases and the J gene end by 6 bases; junction bases not matched to a gene: 11.